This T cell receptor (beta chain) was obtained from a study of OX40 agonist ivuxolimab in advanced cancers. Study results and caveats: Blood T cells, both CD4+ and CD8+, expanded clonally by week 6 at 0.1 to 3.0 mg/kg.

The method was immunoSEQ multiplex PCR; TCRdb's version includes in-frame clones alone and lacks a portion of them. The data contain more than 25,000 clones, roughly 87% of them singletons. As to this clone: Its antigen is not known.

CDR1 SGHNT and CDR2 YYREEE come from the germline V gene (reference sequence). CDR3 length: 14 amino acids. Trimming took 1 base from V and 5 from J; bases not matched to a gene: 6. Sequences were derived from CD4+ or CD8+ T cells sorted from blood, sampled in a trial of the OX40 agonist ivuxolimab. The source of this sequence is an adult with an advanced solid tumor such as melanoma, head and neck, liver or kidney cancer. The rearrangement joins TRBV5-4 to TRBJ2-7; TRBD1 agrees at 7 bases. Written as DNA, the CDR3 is TGTGCCAGCAGCTTGACAACAGGGGTTCACGAGCAGTACTTC. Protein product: CASSLTTGVHEQYF.